The next 14 T cell receptor beta chains were all read from a single sample in a study of T cells in Graves' hyperthyroidism and ophthalmopathy (dated by TCRdb to the late 2010s). Libraries were constructed by multiplex PCR. Sequencing took place on an Illumina HiSeq 2000. The TCR beta CDR3 regions were amplified from RNA transcripts. For the first round of RT-PCR on the TCR CDR3, the HTBI primer set was used together with the Qiagen OneStep RT-PCR kit. Using fastp at Q25 and MiXCR, TCRdb reprocessed the public reads and kept productive beta chains. Here each entry gathers all rows of one CDR3 protein and keeps the most common genes and DNA. For this sample there are fewer than 700,000 distinct CDR3 sequences; 17% appear just once. Of the sample, roughly 15% falls within the top ten clones. Sequenced sample: blood. The receptor set was obtained from a woman between 18 and 30 years old with Graves' ophthalmopathy.

V usage is TRBV29-1 and J usage is TRBJ1-1; D not resolved. In germline, CDR1 is SQVTM, CDR2 ANQGSEA. This CDR3 comprises 16 residues. Trimming stripped 3 bases from V and 1 base from J, with 18 bases between. The CDR3 sequence is CSVEWEGKGWNTEAFF. As DNA, the CDR3 is TGCAGCGTTGAGTGGGAAGGGAAGGGATGGAACACTGAAGCTTTCTTT. Based on the CDR3 plus reference TRBV29-1 and TRBJ1-1, the full variable domain is SAVISQKPSRDICQRGTSLTIQCQVDSQVTMMFWYRQQPGQSLTLIATANQGSEATYESGFVIDKFPISRPNLTFSTLTVSNMSPEDSSIYLCSVEWEGKGWNTEAFFGQGTRLTVV.

This clonotype was seen ten or more times. CDR3 sequence reads: CASSLVAVIYNEQFF. The CDR3 DNA reads TGTGCCAGCAGCTTAGTAGCGGTTATCTACAATGAGCAGTTCTTC. This rearrangement joins TRBV7-2 to TRBJ2-1, with D possibly being TRBD2 (6 bases). CDR1 and CDR2 (germline): SGHTA, FQGNSA. Trimming removed 1 base at V and 3 bases at J, with 10 bases between. The CDR3 consists of 15 residues. The full variable domain, its missing parts supplied by reference TRBV7-2 and TRBJ2-1, is GAGVSQSPSNKVTEKGKDVELRCDPISGHTALYWYRQSLGQGLEFLIYFQGNSAPDKSGLPSDRFSAERTGGSVSTLTIQRTQQEDSAVYLCASSLVAVIYNEQFFGPGTRLTVL.

This clonotype has a count of ten or more. This chain links TRBV29-1 with TRBJ2-1; D uncertain. Deletions cut 1 base from V and 10 bases from J, with 11 bases between. The CDR3 extends over 12 amino acids. Germline V gene lookup returns CDR1 SQVTM and CDR2 ANQGSEA. This CDR3 is CSVEGIGWEQFF. In DNA form, the CDR3 reads TGCAGCGTTGAAGGGATTGGGTGGGAGCAGTTCTTC.

The CDR3 DNA reads TGTGCCAGCAGCGTCCCCGGGACAGAAAACACCGGGGAGCTGTTTTTT. Its protein product is CASSVPGTENTGELFF. V gene TRBV7-9 combines with J gene TRBJ2-2; 7 bases are a match to TRBD1. CDR3 size: 16 residues. Per germline, CDR1 SEHNR and CDR2 FQNEAQ (reference sequence). Unmatched junction bases numbered 8, after V lost 5 bases and J lost 2 bases.

This clonotype was seen at least ten times. The chain joins TRBV12-3 or TRBV12-4 to TRBJ1-1; TRBD1 agrees at 11 bases. J gave up 1 base and V 4 bases, and 8 bases lay outside the gene matches. There are 17 residues in the CDR3. The CDR3 sequence is CASSWGQGGLKNTEAFF. Written as DNA, the CDR3 is TGTGCCAGCAGTTGGGGACAGGGGGGTTTGAAGAACACTGAAGCTTTCTTT.

This clonotype showed up just a few times. The chain combines TRBV29-1 with TRBJ1-3; the D is unclear. Looked up from germline, CDR1 is SQVTM and CDR2 is ANQGSEA. The germline V and J ends were trimmed by 2 bases and 0 bases, with 8 bases remaining between them. The CDR3 has 14 amino acids. The CDR3 spells CSVEKSSSGNTIYF. Written as DNA, the CDR3 is TGCAGCGTTGAAAAATCAAGCTCTGGAAACACCATATATTTT.

This rearrangement joins TRBV6-1 to TRBJ2-6; D remains unclear. The CDR3 is 15 residues long. The V end was cut by 6 bases, the J end by 3 bases, with 12 bases between. The V gene's germline CDR1 is MNHNS and CDR2 SASEGT. In nucleotides, the CDR3 is TGTGCCAGCAGATTAGGGTTCTATGGGGCCAACGTCCTGACTTTC. Its protein is CASRLGFYGANVLTF.

The chain links TRBV19 to TRBJ2-6; D is unclear. CDR1 is LNHDA, CDR2 SQIVND, per germline (reference sequence). The CDR3 has 16 amino acids. Trimming removed 11 bases at V and 4 bases at J, with 21 bases between. The CDR3 region is CAFPDGLRSGANVLTF. The CDR3, as DNA: TGTGCCTTTCCAGACGGGTTAAGGTCCGGGGCCAACGTCCTGACTTTC. Full variable domain (missing parts from reference TRBV19 and TRBJ2-6): DGGITQSPKYLFRKEGQNVTLSCEQNLNHDAMYWYRQDPGQGLRLIYYSQIVNDFQKGDIAEGYSVSREKKESFPLTVTSAQKNPTAFYLCAFPDGLRSGANVLTFGAGSRLTVL.

This clonotype has only a few counts. The chain combines TRBV27 with TRBJ2-2; unclear D gene. The CDR3 extends over 16 amino acids. The germline V gene has CDR1 MNHEY and CDR2 SMNVEV (reference sequence). Trimming pared 4 bases from V and 0 bases from J, leaving 12 bases between. The chain's CDR3 is CASSSRRLSNTGELFF. CDR3 nucleotide sequence: TGTGCCAGCAGTTCCCGCAGGCTATCGAACACCGGGGAGCTGTTTTTT.

This clonotype has at least ten counts. The gene calls are TRBV7-2 and TRBJ1-2, with a tentative D call TRBD1 (5 bases). Germline V gene sequence: CDR1 SGHTA, CDR2 FQGNSA. Deletions cut 7 bases from V and 8 bases from J, with 14 bases between. The CDR3 is made up of 12 amino acids. The CDR3 DNA sequence: TGTGCCAGCACCCCTGCGGGGGGGGGCTACACCTTC. Its protein is CASTPAGGGYTF.

This clonotype was observed at least ten times. The J gene is TRBJ1-1, the V gene TRBV9; D gene unclear. The germline V gene encodes CDR1 SGDLS and CDR2 YYNGEE. The V end was cut by 0 bases, the J end by 3 bases, with 12 bases between. CDR3 length equals 15 residues. Here the CDR3 reads CASSVGGGLDTEAFF. CDR3 nucleotide sequence: TGTGCCAGCAGCGTAGGCGGAGGTTTGGACACTGAAGCTTTCTTT.

The chain has TRBV19 and TRBJ1-1, with 10 bases fitting TRBD1. The CDR3 is 15 amino acids. J gave up 9 bases and V 4 bases, and 11 bases lay outside the gene matches. Per the germline V gene, CDR1 is LNHDA and CDR2 is SQIVND (reference sequence). The CDR3 here is CASSTPTTGGRQAFF. The CDR3 coding sequence is TGTGCCAGTAGTACGCCGACGACAGGGGGCCGACAAGCTTTCTTT.

This clonotype was seen repeatedly, ten times or more. The chain links TRBV6-1 to TRBJ1-5, with D hard to call. V shed 4 bases and J shed 5 bases, with 6 bases lying between them. In germline, CDR1 is MNHNS, CDR2 SASEGT. This CDR3 contains 12 residues. Here the CDR3 reads CASSATYQPQHF. Written as DNA, the CDR3 is TGTGCCAGCAGTGCTACGTATCAGCCCCAGCATTTT.

This clonotype was found many times. V is TRBV5-1 and J is TRBJ2-1, with unresolved D. Germline V gene data show CDR1 as SGHRS and CDR2 as YFSETQ. CDR3 length equals 12 residues. V lost 4 bases and J 8 bases, leaving 10 bases between the germline ends. The CDR3 region is CASSPQGDEQFF. CDR3 DNA: TGCGCCAGCAGCCCTCAAGGCGATGAGCAGTTCTTC.